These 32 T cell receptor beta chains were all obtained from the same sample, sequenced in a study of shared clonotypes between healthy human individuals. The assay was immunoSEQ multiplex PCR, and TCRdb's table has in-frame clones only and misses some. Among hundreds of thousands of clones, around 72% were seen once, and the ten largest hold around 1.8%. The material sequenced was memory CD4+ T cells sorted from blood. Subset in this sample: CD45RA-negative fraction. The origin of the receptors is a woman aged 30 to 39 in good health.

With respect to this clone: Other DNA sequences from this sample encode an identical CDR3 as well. This CDR3 reads CASSLAGGTDTQYF. The CDR3 nucleotides are TGTGCCAGCAGTCTAGCGGGGGGCACAGATACGCAGTATTTT. This chain connects TRBV28 to TRBJ2-3, with 10 bases fitting TRBD2. Germline-derived CDR1 and CDR2 are MDHEN and SYDVKM. This CDR3 contains 14 residues. With 5 bases clipped from V and 1 base from J, the junction kept 0 bases outside the gene matches.

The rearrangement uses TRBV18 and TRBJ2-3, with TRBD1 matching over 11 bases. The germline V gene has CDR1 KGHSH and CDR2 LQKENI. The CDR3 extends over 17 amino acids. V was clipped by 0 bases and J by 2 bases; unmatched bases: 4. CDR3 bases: TGTGCCAGCTCACCACCGGCGGGACAGGGGGTCACAGATACGCAGTATTTT. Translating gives CASSPPAGQGVTDTQYF.

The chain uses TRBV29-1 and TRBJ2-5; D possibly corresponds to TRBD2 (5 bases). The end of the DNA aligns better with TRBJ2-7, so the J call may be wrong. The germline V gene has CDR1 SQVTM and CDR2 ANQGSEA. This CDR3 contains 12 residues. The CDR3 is CSVDEGAYEQYF. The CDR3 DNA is TGCAGCGTTGATGAGGGCGCCTACGAGCAGTACTTC.

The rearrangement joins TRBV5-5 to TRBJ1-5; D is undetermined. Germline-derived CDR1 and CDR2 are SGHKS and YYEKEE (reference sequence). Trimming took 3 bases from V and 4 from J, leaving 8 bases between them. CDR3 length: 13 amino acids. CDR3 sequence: CASSSGPNQPQHF. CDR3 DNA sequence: TGTGCCAGCAGCTCTGGCCCGAATCAGCCCCAGCATTTT.

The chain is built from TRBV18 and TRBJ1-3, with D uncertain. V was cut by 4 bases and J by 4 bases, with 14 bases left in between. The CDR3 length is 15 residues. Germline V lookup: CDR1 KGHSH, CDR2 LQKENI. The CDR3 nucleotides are TGTGCCAGCTCACACCGAACCGGGAAGGGAAACACCATATATTTT. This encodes CASSHRTGKGNTIYF.

CDR3 in DNA: TGTGCCAGCAGGGGCTTTGATGAGCAGTTCTTC. Translation: CASRGFDEQFF. The genes are TRBV6-1 and TRBJ2-1; no reliable D call. Trimming took 6 bases from V and 8 from J, leaving 8 bases between them. Germline values: CDR1 MNHNS, CDR2 SASEGT. The CDR3 totals 11 residues.

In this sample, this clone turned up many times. The CDR3, as DNA: TGCGCCAGCAGCTTGGTTTTGGGAGAAGCCTACGAGCAGTACTTC. Residues: CASSLVLGEAYEQYF. The rearrangement uses TRBV5-1 and TRBJ2-7; D might be TRBD2 (5 bases). This CDR3 has 15 amino acids. V was shortened by 0 bases and J by 2 bases, with 12 bases between the two germline ends. The germline gives CDR1 SGHRS, CDR2 YFSETQ.

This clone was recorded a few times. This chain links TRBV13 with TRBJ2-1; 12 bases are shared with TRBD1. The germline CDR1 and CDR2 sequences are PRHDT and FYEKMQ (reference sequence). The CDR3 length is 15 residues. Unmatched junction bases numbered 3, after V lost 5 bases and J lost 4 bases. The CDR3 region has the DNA TGTGCCAGCAGCCCGGGACAGGGGGCTTACAATGAGCAGTTCTTC. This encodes CASSPGQGAYNEQFF.

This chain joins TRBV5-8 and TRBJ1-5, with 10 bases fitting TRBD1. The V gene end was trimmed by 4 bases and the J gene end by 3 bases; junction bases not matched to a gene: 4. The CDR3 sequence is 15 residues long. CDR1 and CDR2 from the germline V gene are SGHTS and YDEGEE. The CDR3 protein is CASSTGQGDNQPQHF. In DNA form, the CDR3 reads TGTGCCAGCAGCACCGGACAGGGGGACAATCAGCCCCAGCATTTT.

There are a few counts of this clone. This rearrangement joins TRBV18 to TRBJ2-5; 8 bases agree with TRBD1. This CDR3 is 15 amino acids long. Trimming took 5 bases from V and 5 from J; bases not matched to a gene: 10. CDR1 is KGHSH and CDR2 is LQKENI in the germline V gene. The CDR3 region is CASSTTGTGLETQYF. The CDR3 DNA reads TGTGCCAGCTCAACTACCGGGACAGGCCTTGAGACCCAGTACTTC.

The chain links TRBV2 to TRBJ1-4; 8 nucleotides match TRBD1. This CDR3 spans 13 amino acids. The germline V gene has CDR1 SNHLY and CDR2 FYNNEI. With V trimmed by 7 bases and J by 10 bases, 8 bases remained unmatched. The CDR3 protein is CASINRGLGKLFF. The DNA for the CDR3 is TGTGCCAGCATAAACAGGGGGTTGGGAAAACTGTTTTTT.

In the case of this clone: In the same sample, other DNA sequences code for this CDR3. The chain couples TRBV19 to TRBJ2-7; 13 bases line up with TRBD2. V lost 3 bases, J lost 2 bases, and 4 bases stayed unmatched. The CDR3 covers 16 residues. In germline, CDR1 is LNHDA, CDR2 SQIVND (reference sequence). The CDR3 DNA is TGTGCCAGTAGTATTTCGGGACTAGCGGGAACCTACGAGCAGTACTTC. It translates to CASSISGLAGTYEQYF.

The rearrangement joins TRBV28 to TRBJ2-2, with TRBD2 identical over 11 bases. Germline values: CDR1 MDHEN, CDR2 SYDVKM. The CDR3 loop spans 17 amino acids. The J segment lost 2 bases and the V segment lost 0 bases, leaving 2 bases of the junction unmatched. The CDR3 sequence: CASSLWRLAGNTGELFF. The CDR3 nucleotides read TGTGCCAGCAGTTTATGGAGACTAGCGGGAAACACCGGGGAGCTGTTTTTT.

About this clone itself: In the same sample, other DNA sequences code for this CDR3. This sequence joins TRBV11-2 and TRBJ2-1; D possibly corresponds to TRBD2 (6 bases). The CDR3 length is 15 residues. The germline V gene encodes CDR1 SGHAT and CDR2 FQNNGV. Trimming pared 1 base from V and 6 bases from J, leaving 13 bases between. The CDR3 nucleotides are TGTGCCAGCAGCTTAGGGGGGACGGGAGTCAATGAGCAGTTCTTC. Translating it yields CASSLGGTGVNEQFF.

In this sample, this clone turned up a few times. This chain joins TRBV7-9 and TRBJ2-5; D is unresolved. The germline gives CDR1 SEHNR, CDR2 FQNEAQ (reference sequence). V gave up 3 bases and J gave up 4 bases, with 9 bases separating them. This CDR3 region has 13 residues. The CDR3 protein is CASSLDPTETQYF. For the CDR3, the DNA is TGTGCCAGCAGCTTGGACCCTACAGAGACCCAGTACTTC.

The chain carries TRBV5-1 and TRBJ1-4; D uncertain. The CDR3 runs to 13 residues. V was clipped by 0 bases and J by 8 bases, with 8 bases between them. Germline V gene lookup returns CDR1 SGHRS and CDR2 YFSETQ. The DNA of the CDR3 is TGCGCCAGCAGCTTGGGGCCCCTGGAAAAACTGTTTTTT. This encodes CASSLGPLEKLFF.

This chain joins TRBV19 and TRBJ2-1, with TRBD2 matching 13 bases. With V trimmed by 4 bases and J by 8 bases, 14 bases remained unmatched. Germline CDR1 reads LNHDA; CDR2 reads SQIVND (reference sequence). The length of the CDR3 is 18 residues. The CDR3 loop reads CASSTRYRTSGSRHEQFF. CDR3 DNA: TGTGCCAGTAGTACCCGGTACAGGACTAGCGGGAGTAGGCATGAGCAGTTCTTC.

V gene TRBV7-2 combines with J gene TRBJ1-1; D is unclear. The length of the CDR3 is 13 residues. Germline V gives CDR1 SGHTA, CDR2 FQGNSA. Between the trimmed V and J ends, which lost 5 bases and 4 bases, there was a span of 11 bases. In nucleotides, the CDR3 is TGTGCCAGCAGCCCGTATCTCTCCACTGAAGCTTTCTTT. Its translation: CASSPYLSTEAFF.

CDR3 in amino acids: CASSGDSRTQYF. The CDR3 bases are TGTGCCAGCAGCGGGGACAGCCGGACCCAGTACTTC. The V gene is TRBV2, the J gene TRBJ2-5; TRBD1 matches at 7 bases. The CDR3 length is 12 residues. The germline V gene encodes CDR1 SNHLY and CDR2 FYNNEI. Germline trimming cut 6 bases from V and 7 bases from J; bases unmatched to any gene: 5.

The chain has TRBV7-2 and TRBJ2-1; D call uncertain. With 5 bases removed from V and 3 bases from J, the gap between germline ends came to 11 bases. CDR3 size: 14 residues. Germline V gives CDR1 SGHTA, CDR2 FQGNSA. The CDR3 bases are TGTGCCAGCAGCGCCGACAATTTCTACAATGAGCAGTTCTTC. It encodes CASSADNFYNEQFF. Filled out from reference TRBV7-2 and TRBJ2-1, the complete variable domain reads GAGVSQSPSNKVTEKGKDVELRCDPISGHTALYWYRQSLGQGLEFLIYFQGNSAPDKSGLPSDRFSAERTGGSVSTLTIQRTQQEDSAVYLCASSADNFYNEQFFGPGTRLTVL.

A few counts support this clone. CDR3 nucleotides: TGTGCCGGGGGTGGGCGGGAGACCCAGTACTTC. It encodes CAGGGRETQYF. The chain combines TRBV30 with TRBJ2-5; either TRBD1 or TRBD2 may fit D (5 bases each). The CDR3 length is 11 residues. Trimming removed 8 bases from V and 5 bases from J, with 12 bases in between. Germline V gives CDR1 GTSNPN, CDR2 SVGIG (reference sequence).

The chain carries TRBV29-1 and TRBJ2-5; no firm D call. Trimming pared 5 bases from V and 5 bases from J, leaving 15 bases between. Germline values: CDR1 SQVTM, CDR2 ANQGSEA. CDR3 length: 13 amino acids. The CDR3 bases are TGCAGCGTTACTACACGGGCCCAGGAGACCCAGTACTTC. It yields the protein CSVTTRAQETQYF.

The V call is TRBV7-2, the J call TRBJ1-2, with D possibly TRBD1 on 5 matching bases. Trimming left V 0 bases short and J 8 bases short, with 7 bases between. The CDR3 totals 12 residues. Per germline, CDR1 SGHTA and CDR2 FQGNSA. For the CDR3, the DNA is TGTGCCAGCAGCTTAGCGGGGGAAGGCTACACCTTC. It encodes CASSLAGEGYTF. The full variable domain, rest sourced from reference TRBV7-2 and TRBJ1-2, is GAGVSQSPSNKVTEKGKDVELRCDPISGHTALYWYRQSLGQGLEFLIYFQGNSAPDKSGLPSDRFSAERTGGSVSTLTIQRTQQEDSAVYLCASSLAGEGYTFGSGTRLTVV.

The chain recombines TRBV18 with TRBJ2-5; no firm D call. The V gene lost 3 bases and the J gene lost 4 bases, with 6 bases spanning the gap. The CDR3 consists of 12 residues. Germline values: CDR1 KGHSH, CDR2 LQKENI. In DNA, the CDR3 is TGTGCCAGCTCACCGAATAGAGAGACCCAGTACTTC. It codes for CASSPNRETQYF.

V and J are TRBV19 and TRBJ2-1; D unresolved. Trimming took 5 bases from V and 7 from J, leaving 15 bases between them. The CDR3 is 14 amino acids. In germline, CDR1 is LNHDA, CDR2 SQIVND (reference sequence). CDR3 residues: CASSPRPSENEQFF. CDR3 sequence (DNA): TGTGCCAGTAGTCCCCGCCCCTCAGAGAATGAGCAGTTCTTC.

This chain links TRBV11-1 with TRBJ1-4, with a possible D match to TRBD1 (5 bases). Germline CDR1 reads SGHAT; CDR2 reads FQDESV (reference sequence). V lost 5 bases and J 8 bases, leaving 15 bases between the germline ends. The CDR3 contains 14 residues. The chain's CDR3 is CASSAQEGAEKLFF. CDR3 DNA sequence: TGTGCCAGCAGCGCGCAAGAAGGGGCGGAAAAACTGTTTTTT.

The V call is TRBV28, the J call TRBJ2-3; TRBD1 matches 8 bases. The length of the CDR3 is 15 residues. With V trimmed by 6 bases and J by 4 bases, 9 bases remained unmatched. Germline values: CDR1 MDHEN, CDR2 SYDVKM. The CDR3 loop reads CASSPLTQGADTQYF. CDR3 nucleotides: TGTGCCAGCAGCCCTCTAACACAGGGGGCAGATACGCAGTATTTT.

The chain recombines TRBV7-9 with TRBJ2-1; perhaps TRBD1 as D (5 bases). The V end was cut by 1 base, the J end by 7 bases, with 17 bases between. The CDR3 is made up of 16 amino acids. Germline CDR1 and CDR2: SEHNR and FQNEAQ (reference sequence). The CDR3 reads CASSLGSLGAQNEQFF. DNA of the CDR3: TGTGCCAGCAGCTTAGGATCCCTAGGGGCGCAAAATGAGCAGTTCTTC.

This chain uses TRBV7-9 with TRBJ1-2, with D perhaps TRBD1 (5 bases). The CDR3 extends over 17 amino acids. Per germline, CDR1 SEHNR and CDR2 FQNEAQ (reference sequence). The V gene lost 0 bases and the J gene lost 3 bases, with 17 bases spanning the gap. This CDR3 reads CASSLAGTGLWDYGYTF. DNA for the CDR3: TGTGCCAGCAGCTTAGCGGGGACGGGACTCTGGGACTATGGCTACACCTTC.

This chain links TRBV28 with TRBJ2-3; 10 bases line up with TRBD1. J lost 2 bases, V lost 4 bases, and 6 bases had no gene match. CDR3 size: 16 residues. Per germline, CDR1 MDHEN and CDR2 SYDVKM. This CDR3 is CASSSTGGVPTDTQYF. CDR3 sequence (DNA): TGTGCCAGCAGTTCGACAGGGGGCGTCCCCACAGATACGCAGTATTTT.

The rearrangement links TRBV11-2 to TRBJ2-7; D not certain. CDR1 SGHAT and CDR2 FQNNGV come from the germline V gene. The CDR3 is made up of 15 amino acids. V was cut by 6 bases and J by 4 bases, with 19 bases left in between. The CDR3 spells CASSRRAEIGYEQYF. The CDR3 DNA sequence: TGTGCCAGCAGTCGTCGGGCGGAGATCGGTTACGAGCAGTACTTC.

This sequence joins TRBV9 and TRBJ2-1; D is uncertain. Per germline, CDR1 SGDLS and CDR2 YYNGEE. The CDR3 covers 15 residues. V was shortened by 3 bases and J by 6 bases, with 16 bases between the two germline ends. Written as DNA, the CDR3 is TGTGCCAGCAGCGCAGACTCCCGCCCATCCAATGAGCAGTTCTTC. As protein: CASSADSRPSNEQFF. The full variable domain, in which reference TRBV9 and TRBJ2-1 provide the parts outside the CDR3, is DSGVTQTPKHLITATGQRVTLRCSPRSGDLSVYWYQQSLDQGLQFLIQYYNGEERAKGNILERFSAQQFPDLHSELNLSSLELGDSALYFCASSADSRPSNEQFFGPGTRLTVL.